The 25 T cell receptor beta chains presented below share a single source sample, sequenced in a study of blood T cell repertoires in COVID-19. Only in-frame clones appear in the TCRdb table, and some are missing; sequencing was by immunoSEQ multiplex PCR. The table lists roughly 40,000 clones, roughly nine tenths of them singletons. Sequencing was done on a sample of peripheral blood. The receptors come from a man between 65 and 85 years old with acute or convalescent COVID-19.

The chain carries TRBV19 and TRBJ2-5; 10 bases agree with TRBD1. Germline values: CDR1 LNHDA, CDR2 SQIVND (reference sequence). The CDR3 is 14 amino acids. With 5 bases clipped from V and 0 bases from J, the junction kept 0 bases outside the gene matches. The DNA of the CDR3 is TGTGCCAGTAGTGGGACAGGGGACCAAGAGACCCAGTACTTC. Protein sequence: CASSGTGDQETQYF.

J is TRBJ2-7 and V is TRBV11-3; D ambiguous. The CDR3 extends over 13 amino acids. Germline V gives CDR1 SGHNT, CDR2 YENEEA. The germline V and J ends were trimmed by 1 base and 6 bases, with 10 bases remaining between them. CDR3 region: CASSLGSEFEQYF. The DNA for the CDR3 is TGTGCCAGCAGCTTAGGAAGTGAGTTCGAGCAGTACTTC.

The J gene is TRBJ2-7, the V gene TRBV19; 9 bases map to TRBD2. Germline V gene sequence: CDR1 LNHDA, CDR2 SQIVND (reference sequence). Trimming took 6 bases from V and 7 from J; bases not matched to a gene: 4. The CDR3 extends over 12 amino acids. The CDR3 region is CASRSSGGEQYF. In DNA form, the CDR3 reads TGTGCCAGTAGGAGTAGCGGGGGAGAGCAGTACTTC.

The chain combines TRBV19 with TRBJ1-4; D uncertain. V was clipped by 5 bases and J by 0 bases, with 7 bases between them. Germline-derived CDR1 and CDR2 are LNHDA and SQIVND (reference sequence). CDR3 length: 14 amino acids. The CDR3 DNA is TGTGCCAGTAGTGACACCACAACTAATGAAAAACTGTTTTTT. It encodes CASSDTTTNEKLFF.

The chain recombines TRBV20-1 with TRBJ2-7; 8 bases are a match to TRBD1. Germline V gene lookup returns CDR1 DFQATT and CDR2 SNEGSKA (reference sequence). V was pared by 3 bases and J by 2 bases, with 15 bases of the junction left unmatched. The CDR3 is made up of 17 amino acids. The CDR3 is CSASPPHMDRVTYEQYF. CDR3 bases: TGCAGTGCTAGTCCCCCGCACATGGACAGGGTAACCTACGAGCAGTACTTC.

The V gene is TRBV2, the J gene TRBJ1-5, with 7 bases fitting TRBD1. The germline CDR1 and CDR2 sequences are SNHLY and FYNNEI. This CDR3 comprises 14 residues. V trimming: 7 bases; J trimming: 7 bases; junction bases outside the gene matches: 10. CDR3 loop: CASTTGERRQPQHF. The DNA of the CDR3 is TGTGCCAGCACAACAGGGGAGCGAAGGCAGCCCCAGCATTTT.

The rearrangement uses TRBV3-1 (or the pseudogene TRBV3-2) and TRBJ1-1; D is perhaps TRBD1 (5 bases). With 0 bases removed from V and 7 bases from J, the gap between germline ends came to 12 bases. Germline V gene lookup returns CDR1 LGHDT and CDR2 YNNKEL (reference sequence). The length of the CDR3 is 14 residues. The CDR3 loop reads CASSQDHTGFEAFF. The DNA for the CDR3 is TGTGCCAGCAGCCAAGATCACACAGGTTTTGAAGCTTTCTTT.

The CDR3 region is CAAAGGASRETQYF. The CDR3 DNA reads as TGTGCCGCCGCAGGAGGAGCGAGCCGGGAGACCCAGTACTTC. This sequence joins TRBV27 and TRBJ2-5, with D possibly matching TRBD2 (5 bases). The germline V gene has CDR1 MNHEY and CDR2 SMNVEV (reference sequence). There are 14 residues in the CDR3. V was cut by 11 bases and J by 5 bases, with 21 bases left in between.

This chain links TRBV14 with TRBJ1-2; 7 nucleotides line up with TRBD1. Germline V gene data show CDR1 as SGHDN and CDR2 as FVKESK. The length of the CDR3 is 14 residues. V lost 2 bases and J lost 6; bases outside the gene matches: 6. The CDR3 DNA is TGTGCCAGCAGCCAATACCGGGACAGACATGGCTACACCTTC. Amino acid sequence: CASSQYRDRHGYTF.

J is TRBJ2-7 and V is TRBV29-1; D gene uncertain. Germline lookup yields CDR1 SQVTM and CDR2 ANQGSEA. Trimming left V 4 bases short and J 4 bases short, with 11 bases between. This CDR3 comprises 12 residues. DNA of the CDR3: TGCAGCGTTGGGCAACCGCGGTACGAGCAGTACTTC. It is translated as CSVGQPRYEQYF.

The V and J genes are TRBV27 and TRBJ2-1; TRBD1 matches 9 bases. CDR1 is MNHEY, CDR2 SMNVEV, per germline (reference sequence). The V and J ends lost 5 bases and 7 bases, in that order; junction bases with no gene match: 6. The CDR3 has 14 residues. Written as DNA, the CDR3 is TGTGCCAGCAGTCCAGGGACAGGGCTTAATGAGCAGTTCTTC. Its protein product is CASSPGTGLNEQFF.

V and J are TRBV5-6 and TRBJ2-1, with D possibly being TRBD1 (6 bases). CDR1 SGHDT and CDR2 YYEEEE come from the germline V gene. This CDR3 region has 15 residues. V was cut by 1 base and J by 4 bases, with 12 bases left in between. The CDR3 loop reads CASSLTGFPYNEQFF. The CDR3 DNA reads TGTGCCAGCAGCTTGACAGGGTTTCCTTACAATGAGCAGTTCTTC.

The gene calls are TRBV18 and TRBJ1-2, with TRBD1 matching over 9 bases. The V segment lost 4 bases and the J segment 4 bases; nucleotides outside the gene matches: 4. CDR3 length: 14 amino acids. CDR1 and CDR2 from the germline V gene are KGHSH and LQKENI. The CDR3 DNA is TGTGCCAGCTCACGGGACAGGGATGGCTATGGCTACACCTTC. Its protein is CASSRDRDGYGYTF. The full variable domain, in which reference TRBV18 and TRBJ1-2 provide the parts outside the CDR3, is NAGVMQNPRHLVRRRGQEARLRCSPMKGHSHVYWYRQLPEEGLKFMVYLQKENIIDESGMPKERFSAEFPKEGPSILRIQQVVRGDSAAYFCASSRDRDGYGYTFGSGTRLTVV.

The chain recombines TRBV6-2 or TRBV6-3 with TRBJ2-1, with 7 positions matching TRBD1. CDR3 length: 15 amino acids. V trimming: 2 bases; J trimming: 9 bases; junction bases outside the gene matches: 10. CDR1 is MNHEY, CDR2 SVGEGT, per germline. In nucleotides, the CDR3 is TGTGCCAGCAGTTACGGGGGACAGACCTTCGGTGAGCAGTTCTTC. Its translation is CASSYGGQTFGEQFF.

CDR3 sequence reads: CASSVGLAGYNEQFF. The DNA of the CDR3 is TGTGCCAGCAGTGTTGGACTAGCGGGGTACAATGAGCAGTTCTTC. J is TRBJ2-1 and V is TRBV2; 12 bases map to TRBD2. The V and J ends lost 4 bases and 4 bases, in that order; junction bases with no gene match: 2. Germline V gene lookup returns CDR1 SNHLY and CDR2 FYNNEI. The CDR3 contains 15 residues.

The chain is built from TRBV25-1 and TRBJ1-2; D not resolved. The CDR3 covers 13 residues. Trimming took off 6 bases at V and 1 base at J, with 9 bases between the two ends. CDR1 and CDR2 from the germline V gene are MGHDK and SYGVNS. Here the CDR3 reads CASSPNSNYGYTF. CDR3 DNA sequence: TGTGCCAGCAGCCCCAATAGTAACTATGGCTACACCTTC.

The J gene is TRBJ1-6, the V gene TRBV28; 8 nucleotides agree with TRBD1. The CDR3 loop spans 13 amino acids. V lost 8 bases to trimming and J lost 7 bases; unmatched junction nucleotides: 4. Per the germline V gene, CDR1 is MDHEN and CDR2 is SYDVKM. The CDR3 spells CASWQGANSPLHF. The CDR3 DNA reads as TGTGCCAGCTGGCAGGGGGCGAATTCACCCCTCCACTTT.

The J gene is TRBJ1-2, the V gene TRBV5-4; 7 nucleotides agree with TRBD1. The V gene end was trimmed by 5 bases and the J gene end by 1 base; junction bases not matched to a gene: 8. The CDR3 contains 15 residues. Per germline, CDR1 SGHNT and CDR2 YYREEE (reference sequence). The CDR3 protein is CASSSFGTDNYGYTF. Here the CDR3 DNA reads TGTGCCAGCAGTTCTTTCGGGACAGATAACTATGGCTACACCTTC.

CDR3: CASSTRTGGNSNQPQHF. The DNA for the CDR3 is TGTGCCAGCAGCACTCGGACAGGGGGAAATAGCAATCAGCCCCAGCATTTT. The chain joins TRBV21-1 to TRBJ1-5; the D call in the table, TRBD1, was not verified against the DNA. TRBV21-1 is a pseudogene. The CDR3 covers 17 residues.

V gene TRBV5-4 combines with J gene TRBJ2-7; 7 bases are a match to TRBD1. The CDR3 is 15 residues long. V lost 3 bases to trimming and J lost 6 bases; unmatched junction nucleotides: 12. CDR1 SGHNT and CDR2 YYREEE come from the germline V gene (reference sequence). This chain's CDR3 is CASSSAGYRGTEQYF. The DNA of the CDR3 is TGTGCCAGCAGCTCCGCAGGGTACAGGGGTACCGAGCAGTACTTC.

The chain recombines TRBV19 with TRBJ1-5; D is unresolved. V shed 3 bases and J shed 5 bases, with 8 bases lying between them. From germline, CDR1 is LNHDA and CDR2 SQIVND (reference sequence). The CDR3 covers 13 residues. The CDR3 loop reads CASSISAYQPQHF. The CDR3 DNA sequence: TGTGCCAGTAGTATCTCAGCGTATCAGCCCCAGCATTTT.

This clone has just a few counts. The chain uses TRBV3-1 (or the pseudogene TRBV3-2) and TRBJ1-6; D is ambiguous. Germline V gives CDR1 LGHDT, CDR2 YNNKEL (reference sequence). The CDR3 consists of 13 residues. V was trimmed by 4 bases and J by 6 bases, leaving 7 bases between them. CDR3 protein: CASSPQRNSPLHF. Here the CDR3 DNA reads TGTGCCAGCAGCCCCCAGCGTAATTCACCCCTCCACTTT.

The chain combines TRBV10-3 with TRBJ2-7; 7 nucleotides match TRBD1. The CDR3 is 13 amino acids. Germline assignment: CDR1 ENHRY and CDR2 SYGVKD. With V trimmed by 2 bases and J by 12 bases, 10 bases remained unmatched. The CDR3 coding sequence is TGTGCCATCAGTGAGGGGACGCGGGCAGGGGGGTACTTC. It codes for CAISEGTRAGGYF.

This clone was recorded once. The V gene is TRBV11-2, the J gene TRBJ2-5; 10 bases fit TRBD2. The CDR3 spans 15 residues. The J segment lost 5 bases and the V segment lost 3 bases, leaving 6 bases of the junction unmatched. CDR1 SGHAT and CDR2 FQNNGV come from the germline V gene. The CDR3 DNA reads TGTGCCAGCAGCTTCCTAGCGGGAGAATCGGAGACCCAGTACTTC. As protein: CASSFLAGESETQYF.

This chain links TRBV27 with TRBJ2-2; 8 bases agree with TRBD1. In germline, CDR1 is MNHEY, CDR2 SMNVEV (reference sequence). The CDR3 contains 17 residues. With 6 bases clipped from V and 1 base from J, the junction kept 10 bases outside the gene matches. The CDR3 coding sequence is TGTGCCAGCAGGGGGGCTCATGGACAGGGGAACACCGGGGAGCTGTTTTTT. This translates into CASRGAHGQGNTGELFF.